The TCR beta chain described here comes from a study of blood T cell repertoires in COVID-19. Study information: The United States, Italy and Spain were the sources of the acute and convalescent COVID-19 samples.

Authors' methods: Amplified reference gene primers provided the basis for estimating nucleated cell counts. Assay used: immunoSEQ multiplex PCR; TCRdb lists only in-frame clones, some missing. Clone size and the V and J calls come from that table; the DNA yielded D and trimming. The sample carries hundreds of thousands of clones, roughly 80% recorded once. This clone was counted only a few times. One junction end disagrees with the germline gene, perhaps due to a read error. The TCR was taken from an older man with acute or convalescent COVID-19. The specimen was peripheral blood.

The CDR3 is CASTHDRGLLRVF. DNA for the CDR3: TGTGCCAGCACTCATGACAGGGGGCTCCTGCGGGTCTTT. The chain carries TRBV7-9 and TRBJ1-1; 10 bases map to TRBD1. Germline assignment: CDR1 SEHNR and CDR2 FQNEAQ (reference sequence). The CDR3 is 13 residues long.